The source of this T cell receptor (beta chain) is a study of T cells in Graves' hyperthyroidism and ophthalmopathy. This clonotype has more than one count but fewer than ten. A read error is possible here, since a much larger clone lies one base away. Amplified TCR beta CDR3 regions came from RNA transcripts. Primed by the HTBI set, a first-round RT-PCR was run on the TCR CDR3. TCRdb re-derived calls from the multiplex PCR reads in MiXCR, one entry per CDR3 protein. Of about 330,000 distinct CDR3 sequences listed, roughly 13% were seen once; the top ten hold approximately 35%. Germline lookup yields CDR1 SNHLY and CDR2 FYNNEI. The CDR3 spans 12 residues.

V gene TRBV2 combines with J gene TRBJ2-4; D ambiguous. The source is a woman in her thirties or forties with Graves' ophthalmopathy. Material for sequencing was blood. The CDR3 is CVSSDIQKVQYF. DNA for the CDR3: TGTGTCAGCAGTGATATTCAGAAAGTTCAGTACTTC.